These T cell receptor beta chains were read from a single sample in a study of cytomegalovirus exposure and HLA in healthy donors. Sequencing used immunoSEQ multiplex PCR; TCRdb keeps in-frame clones, though not all of them. The sample carries about 82,000 clones, around 83% recorded once. Material for sequencing was PBMCs. The source of these receptors is a man between 65 and 85 years old in good health and CMV-seropositive. Both conserved end residues are part of each CDR3. D genes are given only for firm matches. Size values are once, few and many counts, or a class for expanded clones, and some rows have none.

abundance	j_gene	d_gene	v_gene	CDR3nt	CDR3aa
-	TRBJ2-7	TRBD1	TRBV28	TGTGCCAGCAGTCAACCGGACAGGGTGTCCGAGCAGTACTTC	CASSQPDRVSEQYF
-	TRBJ2-1	-	TRBV28	TGTGCCAGTCGAAACAGTTACAATGAGCAGTTCTTC	CASRNSYNEQFF
-	TRBJ2-7	TRBD1	TRBV30	TGTGCCTGGAGGGGACAGTTGGGTGAGCAGTACTTC	CAWRGQLGEQYF
-	TRBJ1-6	-	TRBV7-8	TGTGCCAGCAGCTTCATATCGACCGGGTCGTTAAATTCACCCCTCCACTTT	CASSFISTGSLNSPLHF
few	TRBJ2-4	-	TRBV2	TGTGCCAGCAGGTCCCAGAAAAACATTCAGTACTTC	CASRSQKNIQYF
-	TRBJ1-4	-	TRBV2	TGTGCCAGCAGTTTAAAGGCAGGGCTTAATGAAAAACTGTTTTTT	CASSLKAGLNEKLFF
-	TRBJ1-2	-	TRBV10-3	TGTGCCATCCATTCACCAGGGTTTGGCGGCTACACCTTC	CAIHSPGFGGYTF
-	TRBJ2-7	TRBD1	TRBV10-3	TGTGCCATCAGTGAGTGGGGACAGGGAAGCTCCTACGAGCAGTACTTC	CAISEWGQGSSYEQYF
-	TRBJ2-7	TRBD1	TRBV5-1	TGCGCCAGCACCCCGGGACAGGGGTTATACGAGCAGTACTTC	CASTPGQGLYEQYF
-	TRBJ2-5	TRBD2	TRBV7-6	TGTGCCAGCAGCTCTTTAGCGGGAGCGCAAGAGACCCAGTACTTC	CASSSLAGAQETQYF
once	TRBJ1-1	TRBD1	TRBV7-2	TGTGCCAGCAGCTTAGGACAGGGCCCCGAAGCTTTCTTT	CASSLGQGPEAFF
-	TRBJ2-3	TRBD2	TRBV4-1	TGCGCCAGCAGCCAAACACTAGCGGGAGGGCCTGCAGATACGCAGTATTTT	CASSQTLAGGPADTQYF
-	TRBJ2-3	-	TRBV5-1	TGCGCCAGCAGCTTGGGCCTTCAGGGTGTGTCCACAGATACGCAGTATTTT	CASSLGLQGVSTDTQYF
-	TRBJ1-2	-	TRBV7-2	TGTGCCAGCAGCCAGAACTATGGCTACACCTTC	CASSQNYGYTF
-	TRBJ2-1	TRBD1	TRBV6-1	TGTGCCAGCAGTGGACAGGGAAAATCCTACAATGAGCAGTTCTTC	CASSGQGKSYNEQFF
-	TRBJ2-1	TRBD1	TRBV7-2	TGTGCCAGCAGCCTTTGGGACAGCCCTTACAATGAGCAGTTCTTC	CASSLWDSPYNEQFF
-	TRBJ2-7	-	TRBV7-8	TGTGCCAGCAGTCCAACCGACGGAGCTTACGAGCAGTACTTC	CASSPTDGAYEQYF
-	TRBJ1-2	TRBD1	TRBV7-9	TGTGCCAGCAGCCCAGACAGGGAGACTGGCTACACCTTC	CASSPDRETGYTF
-	TRBJ2-5	TRBD2	TRBV7-2	TGTGCCAGCAGCTTAGTGGTAGCGGGAGGTTCCGCCCAAGAGACCCAGTACTTC	CASSLVVAGGSAQETQYF
-	TRBJ1-2	-	TRBV7-8	TGTGCCAGCAGCTCCGGACCGGGAAACTATGGCTACACCTTC	CASSSGPGNYGYTF
-	TRBJ2-3	TRBD2	TRBV10-1	TGCGCCAGCAGTGAGGGATCGGGCGGGAGGGCAGATACGCAGTATTTT	CASSEGSGGRADTQYF
-	TRBJ2-7	TRBD1	TRBV2	TGTGCCAGCATTGGACAGGCGATAGGATACGAGCAGTACTTC	CASIGQAIGYEQYF
-	TRBJ2-5	-	TRBV5-1	TGCGCCAGTACTCAGGGGCAGGAGACCCAGTACTTC	CASTQGQETQYF
-	TRBJ2-1	TRBD2	TRBV7-2	TGTGCCAGCAGCCTCGGGACTAGCGGGGACCCAAACAATGAGCAGTTCTTC	CASSLGTSGDPNNEQFF
-	TRBJ1-2	TRBD1	TRBV6-6	TGTGCCAGCACCCAACAGGGGGTCCCTCACTATGGCTACACCTTC	CASTQQGVPHYGYTF
-	TRBJ2-7	TRBD2	TRBV5-1	TGCGCCAGCAGCTTGGCAGGTGCGGGAGAGGGCGAGCAGTACTTC	CASSLAGAGEGEQYF
-	TRBJ1-5	TRBD1	TRBV2	TGTGCCAGCAGTGACCAGGGGGCGGTGAACAATCAGCCCCAGCATTTT	CASSDQGAVNNQPQHF
-	TRBJ1-5	-	TRBV6-6	TGTGCCAGCAGTTCCCACGGACAGAATCAGCCCCAGCATTTT	CASSSHGQNQPQHF
-	TRBJ1-2	TRBD1	TRBV7-2	TGTGCCAGCAGCTCCGGGACAGGAAACTATGGCTACACCTTC	CASSSGTGNYGYTF
once	TRBJ1-2	-	TRBV5-6	TGTGCCAGCAGCTTGGGGCAGTTCGGGGGCTACACCTTC	CASSLGQFGGYTF
-	TRBJ1-1	TRBD1	TRBV4-3	TGCGCCAGCAGCCCCGGACAGGCCGGGGAGAGGTTTTTCTTT	CASSPGQAGERFFF
once	TRBJ2-7	-	TRBV29-1	TGCAGCGTTGAAGTTAGCGGCTACGAGCAGTACTTC	CSVEVSGYEQYF
-	TRBJ2-3	TRBD2	TRBV19	TGTGCCAGTAGTCTACTAGCGGGGCAGGCAGATACGCAGTATTTT	CASSLLAGQADTQYF
-	TRBJ1-3	TRBD1	TRBV11-2	TGTGCCAGCAGCAAAAGGGACAGGGTTGGAAACACCATATATTTT	CASSKRDRVGNTIYF
-	TRBJ1-4	TRBD1	TRBV5-1	TGCGCCAGTGGCCCGGGACAGGAAAGAGAAAAACTGTTTTTT	CASGPGQEREKLFF